Below, 3 T cell receptor beta chains from the same sample are listed, as sequenced in a study of ipilimumab plus nivolumab after autologous stem cell transplantation. Data came from immunoSEQ multiplex PCR; TCRdb stores just in-frame clones and leaves some out. The sample lists tens of thousands of clones; about 86% were seen once. The sequenced sample was PBMCs, obtained in a trial of ipilimumab plus nivolumab as post-transplant consolidation. The source of these receptors is a male donor with diffuse large B-cell lymphoma.

About this clone: The sample has other DNA sequences that encode this CDR3 too. The V call is TRBV5-6, the J call TRBJ1-2; D gene ambiguous. Germline V gene sequence: CDR1 SGHDT, CDR2 YYEEEE. V lost 1 base, J lost 1 base, and 2 bases lay in between. This CDR3 region has 12 residues. CDR3 bases: TGTGCCAGCAGCTTGCGTAACTATGGCTACACCTTC. This sequence encodes CASSLRNYGYTF.

The chain is built from TRBV11-1 and TRBJ1-1; D not resolved. The V gene lost 2 bases and the J gene lost 4 bases, with 14 bases spanning the gap. The CDR3 contains 15 residues. In germline, CDR1 is SGHAT, CDR2 FQDESV (reference sequence). The CDR3 region has the DNA TGTGCCAGCAGCTTATCCCGAAGACTGGGCACTGAAGCTTTCTTT. This encodes CASSLSRRLGTEAFF.

The rearrangement links TRBV7-8 to TRBJ1-1; tentative D call: TRBD1 (6 bases). Trimming shortened V by 0 bases and J by 6 bases, and 14 bases separated the two germline ends. CDR3 length equals 15 residues. Germline V CDR1 and CDR2: SGHVS, FQNEAQ. The CDR3 DNA follows: TGTGCCAGCAGCTTAGCATTCGACAGGCCCCCTGAAGCTTTCTTT. This translates into CASSLAFDRPPEAFF.